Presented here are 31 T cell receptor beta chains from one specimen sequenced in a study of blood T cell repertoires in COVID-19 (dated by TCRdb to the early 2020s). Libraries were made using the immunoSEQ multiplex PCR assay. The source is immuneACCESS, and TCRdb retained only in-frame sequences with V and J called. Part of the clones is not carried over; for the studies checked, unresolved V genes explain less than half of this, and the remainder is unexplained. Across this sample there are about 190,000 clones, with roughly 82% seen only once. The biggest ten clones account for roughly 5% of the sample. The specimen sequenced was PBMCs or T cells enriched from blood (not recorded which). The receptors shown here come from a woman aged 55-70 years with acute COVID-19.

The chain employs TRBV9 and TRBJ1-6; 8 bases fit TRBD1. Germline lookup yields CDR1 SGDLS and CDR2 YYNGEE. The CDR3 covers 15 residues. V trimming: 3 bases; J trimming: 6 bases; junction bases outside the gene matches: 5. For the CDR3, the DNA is TGTGCCAGCAGCGAAACAGGGGGGGCTAATTCACCCCTCCACTTT. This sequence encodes CASSETGGANSPLHF.

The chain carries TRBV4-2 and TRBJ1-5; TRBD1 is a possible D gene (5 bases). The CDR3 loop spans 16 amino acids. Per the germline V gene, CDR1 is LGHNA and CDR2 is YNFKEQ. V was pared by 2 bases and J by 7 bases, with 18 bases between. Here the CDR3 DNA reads TGTGCCAGCAGCCAATTCAACGGGCGGGACGGACAGCCCCAGCATTTT. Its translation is CASSQFNGRDGQPQHF.

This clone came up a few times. The CDR3, as DNA: TGTGCCAGCAGCTTATACAGGGGGGGCACAGATACGCAGTATTTT. Its protein product is CASSLYRGGTDTQYF. The chain links TRBV7-9 to TRBJ2-3, with TRBD1 matching over 8 bases. Unmatched junction bases numbered 2, after V lost 2 bases and J lost 1 base. The CDR3 is 15 amino acids. CDR1 is SEHNR, CDR2 FQNEAQ, per germline (reference sequence).

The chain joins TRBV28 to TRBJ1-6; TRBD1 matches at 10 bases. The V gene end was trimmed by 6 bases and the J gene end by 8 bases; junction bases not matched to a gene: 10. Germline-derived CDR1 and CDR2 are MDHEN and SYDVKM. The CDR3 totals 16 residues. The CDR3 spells CASRAGTGAFYSPLHF. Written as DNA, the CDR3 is TGTGCCAGCAGAGCCGGGACAGGGGCCTTTTATTCACCCCTCCACTTT.

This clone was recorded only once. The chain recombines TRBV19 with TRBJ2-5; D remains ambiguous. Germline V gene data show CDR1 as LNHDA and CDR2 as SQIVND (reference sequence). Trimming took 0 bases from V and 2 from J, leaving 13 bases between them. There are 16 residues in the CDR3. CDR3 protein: CASSIDSSPVQETQYF. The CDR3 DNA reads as TGTGCCAGTAGTATAGATTCATCCCCAGTGCAAGAGACCCAGTACTTC.

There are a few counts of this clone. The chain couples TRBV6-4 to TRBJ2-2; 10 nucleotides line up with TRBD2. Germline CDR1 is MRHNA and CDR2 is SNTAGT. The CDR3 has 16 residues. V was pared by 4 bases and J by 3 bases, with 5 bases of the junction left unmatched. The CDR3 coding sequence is TGTGCCAGCAGTGGAAGCGGGGGGGCCCACACCGGGGAGCTGTTTTTT. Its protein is CASSGSGGAHTGELFF.

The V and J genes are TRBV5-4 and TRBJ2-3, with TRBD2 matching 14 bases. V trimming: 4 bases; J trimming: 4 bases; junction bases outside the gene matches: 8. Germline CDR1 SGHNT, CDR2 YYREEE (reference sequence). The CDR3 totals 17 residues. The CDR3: CASSPGTSGREADTQYF. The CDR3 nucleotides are TGTGCCAGCAGCCCGGGGACTAGCGGGAGAGAAGCAGATACGCAGTATTTT.

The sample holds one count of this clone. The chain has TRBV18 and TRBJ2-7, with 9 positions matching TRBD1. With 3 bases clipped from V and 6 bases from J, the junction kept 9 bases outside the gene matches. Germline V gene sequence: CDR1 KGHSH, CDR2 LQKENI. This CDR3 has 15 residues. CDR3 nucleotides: TGTGCCAGCTCACCTGGGACAGGGAGAATTGGCGAGCAGTACGTC. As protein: CASSPGTGRIGEQYV.

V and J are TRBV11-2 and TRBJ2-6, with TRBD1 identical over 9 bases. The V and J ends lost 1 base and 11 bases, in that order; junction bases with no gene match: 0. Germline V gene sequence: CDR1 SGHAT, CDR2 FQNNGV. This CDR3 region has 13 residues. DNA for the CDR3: TGTGCCAGCAGCTTAGGGACAGGGGACGTCCTGACTTTC. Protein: CASSLGTGDVLTF. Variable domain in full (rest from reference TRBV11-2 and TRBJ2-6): EAGVAQSPRYKIIEKRQSVAFWCNPISGHATLYWYQQILGQGPKLLIQFQNNGVVDDSQLPKDRFSAERLKGVDSTLKIQPAKLEDSAVYLCASSLGTGDVLTFGAGSRLTVL.

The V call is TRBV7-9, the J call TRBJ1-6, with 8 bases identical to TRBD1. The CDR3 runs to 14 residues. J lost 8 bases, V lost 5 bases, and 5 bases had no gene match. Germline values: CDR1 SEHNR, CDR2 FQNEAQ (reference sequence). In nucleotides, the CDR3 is TGTGCCAGCAGCCTCGACAGGGGTTATTCACCCCTCCACTTT. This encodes CASSLDRGYSPLHF. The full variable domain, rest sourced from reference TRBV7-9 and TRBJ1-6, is DTGVSQNPRHKITKRGQNVTFRCDPISEHNRLYWYRQTLGQGPEFLTYFQNEAQLEKSRLLSDRFSAERPKGSFSTLEIQRTEQGDSAMYLCASSLDRGYSPLHFGNGTRLTVT.

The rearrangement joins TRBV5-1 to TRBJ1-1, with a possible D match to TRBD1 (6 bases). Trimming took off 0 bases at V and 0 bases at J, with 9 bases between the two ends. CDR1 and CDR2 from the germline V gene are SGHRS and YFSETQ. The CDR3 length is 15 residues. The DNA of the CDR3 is TGCGCCAGCAGCTTGGCCTCAGGGGTGAACACTGAAGCTTTCTTT. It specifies CASSLASGVNTEAFF.

The CDR3 nucleotides read TGCAGCGTTGAATTCAGGAATCCCGGGGAGCTGTTTTTT. This gives the protein CSVEFRNPGELFF. The chain carries TRBV29-1 and TRBJ2-2; the D is unclear. The CDR3 length is 13 residues. Trimming pared 2 bases from V and 6 bases from J, leaving 10 bases between. The germline V gene encodes CDR1 SQVTM and CDR2 ANQGSEA.

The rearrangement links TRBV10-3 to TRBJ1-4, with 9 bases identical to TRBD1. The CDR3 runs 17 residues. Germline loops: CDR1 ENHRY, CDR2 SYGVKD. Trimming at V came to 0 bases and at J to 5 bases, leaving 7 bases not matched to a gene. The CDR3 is CAISESKSDRGNEKLFF. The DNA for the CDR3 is TGTGCCATCAGTGAGTCGAAATCAGACAGGGGGAATGAAAAACTGTTTTTT.

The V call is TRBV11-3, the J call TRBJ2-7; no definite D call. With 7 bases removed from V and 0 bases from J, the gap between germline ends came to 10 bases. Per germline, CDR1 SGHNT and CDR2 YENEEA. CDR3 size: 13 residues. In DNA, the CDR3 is TGTGCCAGCACCCTACAGAACTCCTACGAGCAGTACGTC. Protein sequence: CASTLQNSYEQYV.

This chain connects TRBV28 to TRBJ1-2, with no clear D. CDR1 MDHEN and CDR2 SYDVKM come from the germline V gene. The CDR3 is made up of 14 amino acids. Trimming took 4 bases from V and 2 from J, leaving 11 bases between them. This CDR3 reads CASSSLGGNYGYTF. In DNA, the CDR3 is TGTGCCAGCAGTTCCCTGGGAGGGAACTATGGCTACACCTTC.

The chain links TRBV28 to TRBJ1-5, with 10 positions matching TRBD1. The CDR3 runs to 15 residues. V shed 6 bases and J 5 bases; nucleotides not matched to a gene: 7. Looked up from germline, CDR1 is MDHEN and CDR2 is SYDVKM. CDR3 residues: CASRPTGGVYQPQHF. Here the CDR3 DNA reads TGTGCCAGCAGGCCGACAGGGGGCGTTTATCAGCCCCAGCATTTT. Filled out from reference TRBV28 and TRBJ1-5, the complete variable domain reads DVKVTQSSRYLVKRTGEKVFLECVQDMDHENMFWYRQDPGLGLRLIYFSYDVKMKEKGDIPEGYSVSREKKERFSLILESASTNQTSMYLCASRPTGGVYQPQHFGDGTRLSIL.

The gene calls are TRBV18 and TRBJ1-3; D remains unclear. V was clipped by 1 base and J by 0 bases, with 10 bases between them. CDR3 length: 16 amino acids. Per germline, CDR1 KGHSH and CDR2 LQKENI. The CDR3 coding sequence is TGTGCCAGCTCACCACAGGCCGACACCTCTGGAAACACCATATATTTT. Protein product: CASSPQADTSGNTIYF.

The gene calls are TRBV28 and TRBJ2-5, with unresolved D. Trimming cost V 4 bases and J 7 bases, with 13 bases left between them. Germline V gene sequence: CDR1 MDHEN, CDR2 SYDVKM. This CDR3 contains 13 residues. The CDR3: CASSYSPPRTQYF. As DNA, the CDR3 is TGTGCCAGCAGTTATAGCCCCCCCAGGACCCAGTACTTC. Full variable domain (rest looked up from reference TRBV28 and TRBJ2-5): DVKVTQSSRYLVKRTGEKVFLECVQDMDHENMFWYRQDPGLGLRLIYFSYDVKMKEKGDIPEGYSVSREKKERFSLILESASTNQTSMYLCASSYSPPRTQYFGPGTRLLVL.

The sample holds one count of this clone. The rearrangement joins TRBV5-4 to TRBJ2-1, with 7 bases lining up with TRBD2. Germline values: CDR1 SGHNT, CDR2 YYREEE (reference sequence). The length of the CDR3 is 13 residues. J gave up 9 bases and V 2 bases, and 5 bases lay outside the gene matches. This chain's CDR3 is CASSFTSVGEQFF. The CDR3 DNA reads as TGTGCCAGCAGCTTTACTAGCGTGGGTGAGCAGTTCTTC. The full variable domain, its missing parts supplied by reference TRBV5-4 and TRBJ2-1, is ETGVTQSPTHLIKTRGQQVTLRCSSQSGHNTVSWYQQALGQGPQFIFQYYREEENGRGNFPPRFSGLQFPNYSSELNVNALELDDSALYLCASSFTSVGEQFFGPGTRLTVL.

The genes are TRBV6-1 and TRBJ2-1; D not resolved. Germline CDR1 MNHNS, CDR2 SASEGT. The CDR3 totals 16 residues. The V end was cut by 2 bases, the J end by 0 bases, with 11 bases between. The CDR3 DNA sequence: TGTGCCAGCAGTGAAACCCCGCGCGGCTCCTACAATGAGCAGTTCTTC. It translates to CASSETPRGSYNEQFF.

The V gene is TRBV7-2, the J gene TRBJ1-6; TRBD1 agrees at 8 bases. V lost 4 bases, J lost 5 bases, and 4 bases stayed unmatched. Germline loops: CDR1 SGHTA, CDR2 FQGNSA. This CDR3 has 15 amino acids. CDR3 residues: CASSSTGDNNSPLHF. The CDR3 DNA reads TGTGCCAGCAGCTCGACAGGGGACAATAATTCACCCCTCCACTTT.

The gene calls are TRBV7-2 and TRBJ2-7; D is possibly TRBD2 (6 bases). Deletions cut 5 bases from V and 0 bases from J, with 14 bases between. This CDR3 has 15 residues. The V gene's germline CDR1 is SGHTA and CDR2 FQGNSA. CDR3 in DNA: TGTGCCAGCAGCCTCTCCGGGACTTTCTCCTACGAGCAGTACTTC. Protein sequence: CASSLSGTFSYEQYF.

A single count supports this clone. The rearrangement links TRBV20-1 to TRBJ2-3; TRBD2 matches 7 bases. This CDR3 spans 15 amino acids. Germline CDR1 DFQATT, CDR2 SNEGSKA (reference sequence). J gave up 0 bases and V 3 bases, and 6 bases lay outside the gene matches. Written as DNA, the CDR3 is TGCAGTGCTAGTTGGCGAGCGGGAAGCACAGATACGCAGTATTTT. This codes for CSASWRAGSTDTQYF.

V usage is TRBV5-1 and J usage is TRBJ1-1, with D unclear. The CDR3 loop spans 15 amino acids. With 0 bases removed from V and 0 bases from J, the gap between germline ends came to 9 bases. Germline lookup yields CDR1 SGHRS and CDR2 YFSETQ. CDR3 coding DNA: TGCGCCAGCAGCTTGGAATCACAGCTGAACACTGAAGCTTTCTTT. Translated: CASSLESQLNTEAFF.

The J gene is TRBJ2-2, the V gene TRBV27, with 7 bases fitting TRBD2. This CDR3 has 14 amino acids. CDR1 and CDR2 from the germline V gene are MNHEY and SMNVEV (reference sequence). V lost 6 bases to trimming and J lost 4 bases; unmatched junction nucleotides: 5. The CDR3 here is CASRIGGSTGELFF. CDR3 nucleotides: TGTGCCAGCAGGATCGGGGGGTCCACCGGGGAGCTGTTTTTT.

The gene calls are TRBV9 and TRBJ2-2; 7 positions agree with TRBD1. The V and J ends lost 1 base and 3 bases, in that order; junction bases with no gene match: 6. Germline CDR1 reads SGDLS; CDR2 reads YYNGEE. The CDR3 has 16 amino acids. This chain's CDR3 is CASSVFSGQDTGELFF. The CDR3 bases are TGTGCCAGCAGCGTATTCTCTGGACAGGACACCGGGGAGCTGTTTTTT.

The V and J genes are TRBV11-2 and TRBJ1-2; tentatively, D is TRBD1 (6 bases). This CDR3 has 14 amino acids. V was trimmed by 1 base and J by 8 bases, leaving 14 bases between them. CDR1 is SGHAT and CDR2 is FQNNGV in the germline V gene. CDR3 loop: CASSLVRGGGGYTF. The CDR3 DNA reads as TGTGCCAGCAGCTTAGTAAGGGGGGGTGGAGGCTACACCTTC.

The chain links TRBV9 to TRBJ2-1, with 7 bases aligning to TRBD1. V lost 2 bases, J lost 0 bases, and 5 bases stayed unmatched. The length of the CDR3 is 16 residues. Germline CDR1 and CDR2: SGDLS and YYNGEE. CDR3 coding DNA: TGTGCCAGCAGCGTCGACAGGGCCGGCTCCTACAATGAGCAGTTCTTC. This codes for CASSVDRAGSYNEQFF.

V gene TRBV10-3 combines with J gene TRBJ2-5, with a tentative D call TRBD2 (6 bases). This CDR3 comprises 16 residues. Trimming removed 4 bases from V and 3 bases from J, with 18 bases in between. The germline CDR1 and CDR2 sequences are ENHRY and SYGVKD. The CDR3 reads CAISAWEARNEETQYF. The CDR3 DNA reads TGTGCCATCAGTGCCTGGGAGGCCCGAAATGAAGAGACCCAGTACTTC.

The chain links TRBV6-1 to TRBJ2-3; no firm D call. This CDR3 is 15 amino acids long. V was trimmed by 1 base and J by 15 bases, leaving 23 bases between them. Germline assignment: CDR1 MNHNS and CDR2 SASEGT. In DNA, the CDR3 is TGTGCCAGCAGTGAAGTCTCTCGACACCCCCCCCGTGAATATTTT. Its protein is CASSEVSRHPPREYF.

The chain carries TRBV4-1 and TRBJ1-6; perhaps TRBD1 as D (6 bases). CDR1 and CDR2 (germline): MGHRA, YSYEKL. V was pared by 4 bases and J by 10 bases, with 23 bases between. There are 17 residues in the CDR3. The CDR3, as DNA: TGCGCCAGCAGCCTACTTCAGGAACAGGGCCTTCGGTCACCCCTCCACTTT. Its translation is CASSLLQEQGLRSPLHF.